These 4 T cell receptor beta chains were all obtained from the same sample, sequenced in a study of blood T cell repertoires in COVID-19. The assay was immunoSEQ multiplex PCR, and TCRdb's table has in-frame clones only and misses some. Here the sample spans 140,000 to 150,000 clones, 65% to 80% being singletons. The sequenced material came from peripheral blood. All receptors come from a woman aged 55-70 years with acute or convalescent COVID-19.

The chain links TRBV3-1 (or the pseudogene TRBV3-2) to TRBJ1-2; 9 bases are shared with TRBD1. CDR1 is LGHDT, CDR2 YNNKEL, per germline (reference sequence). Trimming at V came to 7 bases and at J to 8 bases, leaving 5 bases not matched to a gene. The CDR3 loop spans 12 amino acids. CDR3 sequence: CASTHRGQGYTF. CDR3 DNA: TGTGCCAGCACCCACAGGGGGCAGGGCTACACCTTC.

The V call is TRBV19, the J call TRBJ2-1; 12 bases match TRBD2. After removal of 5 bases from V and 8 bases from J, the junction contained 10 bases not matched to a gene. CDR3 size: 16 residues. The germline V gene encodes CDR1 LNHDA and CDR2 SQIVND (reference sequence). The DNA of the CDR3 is TGTGCCAGTAGTCTCCGGACTAGCGGGATAGGGGATGAGCAGTTCTTC. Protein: CASSLRTSGIGDEQFF.

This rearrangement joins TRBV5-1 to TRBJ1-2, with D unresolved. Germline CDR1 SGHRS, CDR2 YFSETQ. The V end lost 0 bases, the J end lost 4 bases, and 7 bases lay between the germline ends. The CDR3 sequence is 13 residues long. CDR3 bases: TGCGCCAGCAGCTTGGGTATCCGCTATGGCTACACCTTC. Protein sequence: CASSLGIRYGYTF.

CDR3 protein: CAISMSGTSGTYEQYF. As DNA, the CDR3 is TGTGCCATCAGTATGTCCGGGACTAGCGGGACCTACGAGCAGTACTTC. The chain combines TRBV10-3 with TRBJ2-7; TRBD2 aligns across 13 bases. This CDR3 has 16 amino acids. V trimming: 5 bases; J trimming: 2 bases; junction bases outside the gene matches: 6. Germline V gene lookup returns CDR1 ENHRY and CDR2 SYGVKD.